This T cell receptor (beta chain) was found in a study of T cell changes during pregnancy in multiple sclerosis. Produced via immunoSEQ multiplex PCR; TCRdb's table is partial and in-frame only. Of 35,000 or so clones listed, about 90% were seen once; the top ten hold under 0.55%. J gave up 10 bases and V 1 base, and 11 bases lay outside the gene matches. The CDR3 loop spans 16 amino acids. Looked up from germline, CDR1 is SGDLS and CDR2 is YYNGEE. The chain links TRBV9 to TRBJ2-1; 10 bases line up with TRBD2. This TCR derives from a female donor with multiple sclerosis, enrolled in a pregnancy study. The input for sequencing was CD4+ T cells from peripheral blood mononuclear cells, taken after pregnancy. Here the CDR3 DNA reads TGTGCCAGCAGCGTACACAGCGGGGGGGCCAAAATGGAGCAGTTCTTC. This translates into CASSVHSGGAKMEQFF.